These 7 T cell receptor beta chains originate from one sample sequenced in a study of Tregs in tolerant kidney transplant recipients. This table comes from immunoSEQ multiplex PCR, and its TCRdb copy is limited to in-frame clones, with some not included. The table has more than 75,000 clones, 90% to 95% seen once. This material consisted of CD4+ T cells from blood, taken before the transplant. The receptors stem from a human donor who received a combined kidney and bone marrow transplant.

V is TRBV19 and J is TRBJ1-2; 8 nucleotides line up with TRBD1. Germline V CDR1 and CDR2: LNHDA, SQIVND (reference sequence). The CDR3 totals 14 residues. The V segment lost 4 bases and the J segment 4 bases; nucleotides outside the gene matches: 5. CDR3 DNA sequence: TGTGCCAGTAGTACGGACAGGGAACTCTATGGCTACACCTTC. Translation: CASSTDRELYGYTF.

The V call is TRBV7-2, the J call TRBJ2-7, with 9 bases that match TRBD2. With 3 bases clipped from V and 3 bases from J, the junction kept 6 bases outside the gene matches. The germline CDR1 and CDR2 sequences are SGHTA and FQGNSA. There are 15 residues in the CDR3. CDR3 DNA sequence: TGTGCCAGCAGCTTCCGACCTAGCGGGAACTACGAGCAGTACTTC. As protein: CASSFRPSGNYEQYF.

The rearrangement links TRBV21-1 to TRBJ2-2; TRBD1, the table's D call, was not compared with the DNA. TRBV21-1 counts as a pseudogene. CDR3 length: 18 residues. CDR3 DNA sequence: TGTGCCAGCAGCAAAGTGGGGTGTGCAGGGGGAAACACCGGGGAGCTGTTTTTT. Translation: CASSKVGCAGGNTGELFF.

J is TRBJ2-3 and V is TRBV5-1, with TRBD1 identical over 8 bases. V shed 2 bases and J 3 bases; nucleotides not matched to a gene: 8. The CDR3 runs 16 residues. The germline gives CDR1 SGHRS, CDR2 YFSETQ. CDR3 region: CASSFAGQGGTDTQYF. The DNA of the CDR3 is TGCGCCAGCAGCTTCGCCGGACAGGGCGGAACAGATACGCAGTATTTT.

The chain couples TRBV5-1 to TRBJ1-1; TRBD1 matches at 8 bases. The CDR3 loop spans 16 amino acids. Germline V gene lookup returns CDR1 SGHRS and CDR2 YFSETQ. V lost 7 bases to trimming and J lost 6 bases; unmatched junction nucleotides: 17. The CDR3 sequence: CASATKPSQGAAEAFF. The CDR3 region has the DNA TGCGCCAGCGCGACGAAACCAAGCCAGGGGGCCGCTGAAGCTTTCTTT.

The chain joins TRBV9 to TRBJ2-7; D is perhaps TRBD1 (6 bases). The CDR3 is made up of 11 amino acids. Germline CDR1 SGDLS, CDR2 YYNGEE. Trimming shortened V by 4 bases and J by 6 bases, and 8 bases separated the two germline ends. Here the CDR3 DNA reads TGTGCCAGCAGCTCAGGGGTCGAGCAGTACTTC. This gives the protein CASSSGVEQYF.

The chain combines TRBV7-3 with TRBJ2-1, with D unresolved. V gave up 5 bases and J gave up 1 base, with 9 bases separating them. Germline V gene lookup returns CDR1 SGHTA and CDR2 FQGTGA. The CDR3 consists of 14 residues. CDR3 sequence: CASSPAQSYNEQFF. DNA for the CDR3: TGTGCCAGCAGCCCCGCACAATCCTACAATGAGCAGTTCTTC.